This T cell receptor beta chain was captured by sequencing in a study of blood T cell repertoires in COVID-19. Turning to the study itself: Samples of COVID-19 (acute and convalescent) were obtained from the United States, Italy and Spain.

TCRdb keeps only in-frame clones here, not all; method: immunoSEQ multiplex PCR. The data show over 150,000 clones, around nine tenths seen once. This CDR3 contains 17 residues. The germline V gene encodes CDR1 KGHSH and CDR2 LQKENI. Trimming removed 0 bases from V and 4 bases from J, with 18 bases in between. The source material was peripheral blood. This chain uses TRBV18 with TRBJ1-1; tentative D call: TRBD1 (6 bases). This TCR derives from a woman aged 65 to 85 with COVID-19, enrolled during active disease. CDR3 protein: CASSPPGVGRGRTEAFF. The DNA for the CDR3 is TGTGCCAGCTCACCACCGGGGGTGGGCAGGGGACGCACTGAAGCTTTCTTT.